This T cell receptor (beta chain) comes out of a study of T-cell memory formation after mild COVID-19. Study-level results: A second wave expanding day 15 to 37 was CD4+-biased; contracting clones were balanced. CD4+ clones that contracted lay mainly in CM and EM; CD8+ ones lay in EMRA.

Germline V lookup: CDR1 LNHNV, CDR2 YYDKDF (reference sequence). This CDR3 has 15 residues. V gave up 0 bases and J gave up 2 bases, with 9 bases separating them. TCRdb re-called the 5' RACE reads through MiXCR, storing one row per CDR3 protein. The table records about 58,000 distinct CDR3 sequences, roughly 26% of them present only once. This clonotype is classed as medium-sized. As yet, its antigen is unknown. The V gene is TRBV15, the J gene TRBJ2-3, with D unresolved. This TCR was recovered from a young man who had mild COVID-19 (a few samples of this study predate the infection). Cell type and time point are not known. The sample consisted of PBMCs or a T cell subset sorted from them (not recorded which). In nucleotides, the CDR3 is TGTGCCACCAGCAGAGATGGACGCCCCACAGATACGCAGTATTTT. It translates to CATSRDGRPTDTQYF.